These 13 T cell receptor beta chains came from one sample sequenced in a study of blood T cell dynamics during melanoma immunotherapy. Time point of the sample: pre-treatment baseline. TCRdb's table, derived via immunoSEQ multiplex PCR, lists solely in-frame clones and lacks some. Of about 10,000 clones listed, roughly 85% were seen once; the top ten hold 15% to 20%. This material consisted of blood, taken from a patient treated with checkpoint blockade. Every receptor here comes from a human donor with melanoma.

The rearrangement uses TRBV10-3 and TRBJ2-7; the match to TRBD1 covers 8 bases. Unmatched junction bases numbered 13, after V lost 10 bases and J lost 2 bases. The germline gives CDR1 ENHRY, CDR2 SYGVKD. The CDR3 sequence is 15 residues long. In nucleotides, the CDR3 is TGTGCCAGCAGCCTCGGACAGGGTAGGGCCTACGAGCAGTACTTC. Amino acid sequence: CASSLGQGRAYEQYF.

This chain uses TRBV11-2 with TRBJ1-4; D is perhaps TRBD1 (5 bases). This CDR3 is 14 amino acids long. The V and J ends lost 4 bases and 5 bases respectively, with 11 bases between them. Germline CDR1 reads SGHAT; CDR2 reads FQNNGV. The CDR3 nucleotides are TGTGCCAGCAGCTCGGGACCGGTAAATGAAAAACTGTTTTTT. This encodes CASSSGPVNEKLFF.

The chain recombines TRBV4-1 with TRBJ2-2; 11 bases map to TRBD2. Trimming cost V 2 bases and J 3 bases; bases outside gene matches: 5. There are 17 residues in the CDR3. The germline V gene encodes CDR1 MGHRA and CDR2 YSYEKL. The CDR3 coding sequence is TGCGCCAGCAGCCAAAAACTAGCGGGAGACCACACCGGGGAGCTGTTTTTT. It yields the protein CASSQKLAGDHTGELFF.

This clone has just a few counts. The chain carries TRBV9 and TRBJ2-5; 7 bases align to TRBD1. J lost 5 bases, V lost 0 bases, and 4 bases had no gene match. Germline V CDR1 and CDR2: SGDLS, YYNGEE. This CDR3 is built from 14 residues. The CDR3 region has the DNA TGTGCCAGCAGCGTAGTAGGGGGCACGGAGACCCAGTACTTC. Encoded protein: CASSVVGGTETQYF.

This clone occurred a few times. The V and J genes are TRBV19 and TRBJ1-5; possible D gene TRBD1, 5 bases. CDR1 is LNHDA, CDR2 SQIVND, per germline (reference sequence). This CDR3 comprises 12 residues. Deletions cut 4 bases from V and 4 bases from J, with 5 bases between. CDR3 sequence (DNA): TGTGCCAGTAGTAAGGGGAATCAGCCCCAGCATTTT. It codes for CASSKGNQPQHF.

The chain carries TRBV4-1 and TRBJ1-3; TRBD1 is a possible D gene (5 bases). Germline V gene data show CDR1 as MGHRA and CDR2 as YSYEKL. This CDR3 has 15 amino acids. Trimming stripped 4 bases from V and 4 bases from J, with 14 bases between. CDR3 DNA sequence: TGCGCCAGCAGCCTCGCAGGGCTGGTCGGAAACACCATATATTTT. Translation gives CASSLAGLVGNTIYF.

The chain joins TRBV7-9 to TRBJ1-1; TRBD1 might be the D (5 bases). The germline gives CDR1 SEHNR, CDR2 FQNEAQ (reference sequence). The CDR3 extends over 14 amino acids. Trimming pared 5 bases from V and 8 bases from J, leaving 18 bases between. This CDR3 reads CASSATPGRQEAFF. In nucleotides, the CDR3 is TGTGCCAGCAGCGCGACGCCGGGGCGTCAGGAAGCTTTCTTT.

The J gene is TRBJ2-3, the V gene TRBV4-1; TRBD2 aligns across 10 bases. The germline V gene encodes CDR1 MGHRA and CDR2 YSYEKL. The CDR3 is 17 residues long. V trimming: 3 bases; J trimming: 2 bases; junction bases outside the gene matches: 8. The CDR3 reads CASSQIGTSEFTDTQYF. The CDR3 DNA is TGCGCCAGCAGCCAGATTGGGACTAGCGAGTTCACAGATACGCAGTATTTT.

The chain carries TRBV6-1 and TRBJ1-3; D possibly corresponds to TRBD1 (5 bases). V was trimmed by 11 bases and J by 7 bases, leaving 24 bases between them. The germline gives CDR1 MNHNS, CDR2 SASEGT. CDR3 length equals 15 residues. The CDR3 nucleotides read TGTGCCGCACAACCGGGACCTACCAGGAGGAACACCATATATTTT. Translating it yields CAAQPGPTRRNTIYF.

The V call is TRBV10-3, the J call TRBJ1-2; D is perhaps TRBD1 (5 bases). V lost 6 bases and J lost 8, with 19 bases in between. Germline assignment: CDR1 ENHRY and CDR2 SYGVKD. The CDR3 is made up of 14 amino acids. DNA for the CDR3: TGTGCCATCAGGGAACCGGGGCCTTCTAGGGGCTACACCTTC. Its protein is CAIREPGPSRGYTF.

The V gene is TRBV12-5, the J gene TRBJ2-2; D remains unclear. The length of the CDR3 is 13 residues. Germline V lookup: CDR1 LGHNT, CDR2 FRNRAP. Between the trimmed V and J ends, which lost 2 bases and 3 bases, there was a span of 4 bases. CDR3 in amino acids: CASGLWDTGELFF. The CDR3 DNA reads as TGTGCTAGTGGTTTGTGGGACACCGGGGAGCTGTTTTTT.

The V gene is TRBV4-1, the J gene TRBJ1-6; TRBD1 agrees at 9 bases. This CDR3 comprises 16 residues. The V segment lost 4 bases and the J segment 5 bases; nucleotides outside the gene matches: 6. Germline CDR1 and CDR2: MGHRA and YSYEKL. The CDR3 DNA sequence: TGCGCCAGCAGCCCATCCGGACAGGGGAATAATTCACCCCTCCACTTT. Translated, it gives CASSPSGQGNNSPLHF.

This chain links TRBV5-5 with TRBJ2-7, with TRBD1 as a possible D gene (6 bases). Germline assignment: CDR1 SGHKS and CDR2 YYEKEE (reference sequence). The CDR3 is 15 residues long. Trimming cost V 0 bases and J 0 bases, with 10 bases left between them. DNA of the CDR3: TGTGCCAGCAGCTTGGGGACAGCGGTCTCCTACGAGCAGTACGTC. It translates to CASSLGTAVSYEQYV.